Listed below are T cell receptor beta chains from one sample, sequenced in a study of shared clonotypes between healthy human individuals. Libraries were prepared by immunoSEQ multiplex PCR; TCRdb keeps only in-frame clonotypes and omits some of them. The sample lists approximately 530,000 clones; about 96% were seen once. Sequenced material: naive CD4+ T cells sorted from blood. All receptors derive from a woman in her 30s in good health. Both conserved end residues are trimmed from each CDR3.

TRBV28	13	TRBJ1-1	ASNPSASPPGKAF
TRBV28	13	TRBJ2-5	ASSSPGQGEETQY
TRBV6-5	12	TRBJ2-7	ASSYDRISYEQY
TRBV4-2	14	TRBJ2-2	ASSLGLAGGAGELF
TRBV2	12	TRBJ2-5	ASTSEGGVETQY
TRBV11-2	12	TRBJ2-7	ASSLGAGNNEQY
TRBV7-8	10	TRBJ2-7	ASSLHRLSRY
TRBV10-3	15	TRBJ1-1	AISERDSLFGNTEAF
TRBV6-1	9	TRBJ2-5	ASRHGETQY
TRBV18	12	TRBJ1-2	ASSPGQQNYGYT
TRBV5-4	11	TRBJ2-7	ASSLDRGYEQY
TRBV5-1	14	TRBJ1-3	ASSLDGQGPGNTIY
TRBV14	15	TRBJ2-7	ASSRANPGTVSYEQY
TRBV2	13	TRBJ2-5	ASKASGSGGETQY
TRBV1	15	.	TSSQDLCGGRIYEQY
TRBV28	12	TRBJ1-4	ASSRTQTGFLVF
TRBV5-1	13	TRBJ2-6	ASSLEGSGANVLT
TRBV6-1	13	TRBJ2-1	ASSERRGPPSEQF
TRBV18	13	TRBJ1-5	ASSPPWGEGSPQH
TRBV14	13	TRBJ2-7	ASSQAPVEGYEQY
TRBV30	10	TRBJ1-2	AWTPGVMGYT
TRBV27	15	TRBJ1-1	ASNLPGQGQMNTEAF
TRBV10-3	10	TRBJ1-1	AIGTERVEAF
TRBV5-4	12	TRBJ1-2	ASSGSREGIGYT
TRBV18	12	TRBJ1-5	ASSPDSLNQPQH
TRBV7-9	15	TRBJ1-5	ASSLAGSTGLHQPQH
TRBV27	11	TRBJ2-3	ASSLRPTNTQY
TRBV29-1	12	TRBJ2-7	SVEGRERGYEQY
TRBV10-2	14	TRBJ2-6	ASSAPGDSGANVLT
TRBV28	12	TRBJ2-7	ATRGGGMAYEQY
TRBV7-9	13	TRBJ2-1	ASSSGTSGRYEQF
TRBV5-4	15	TRBJ2-2	ASSRGQVELNTGELF
TRBV7-8	13	TRBJ1-1	ASSLRVGENTEAF
TRBV9	11	TRBJ2-1	ASSVSLADEQF
TRBV7-9	11	TRBJ2-7	ASSLEGLSEQY
TRBV18	11	TRBJ1-1	ASSGTGNSEAF